The present T cell receptor beta chain was sequenced within a study of early T cells in non-severe SARS-CoV-2 infection. Overall study context: The chains were unpaired, and the sequenced material was bulk RNA from unsorted whole blood. Study-level points and caveats: Matching with VDJdb favored anti-spike CD8 responses (missing private and CD4 specificities).

Details on this clonotype: Its antigen is not known.

This CDR3 has 16 residues. Germline CDR1 KGHDR, CDR2 SFDVKD. After removal of 3 bases from V and 5 bases from J, the junction contained 6 bases not matched to a gene. Researchers tagged individual cDNA molecules with unique molecular identifiers. Via MiXCR, TCRdb re-called the 5' RACE reads, giving one row per CDR3 protein. The sample holds about 55,000 distinct CDR3 sequences, approximately 8% seen once. This TCR was recovered from an adult who was a healthcare worker with PCR-confirmed SARS-CoV-2 infection or an uninfected control (not recorded which). The J gene is TRBJ2-3, the V gene TRBV24-1; TRBD2 aligns across 11 bases. The sequencing input was whole blood. The CDR3 DNA sequence: TGTGCCACCAGTGATCGTAGCGGGGGGGCCGTAGATACGCAGTATTTT. Translated: CATSDRSGGAVDTQYF.